A selection of T cell receptor beta chains follows, all from one sample in a study of shared clonotypes between healthy human individuals. The assay was immunoSEQ multiplex PCR, and TCRdb's table has in-frame clones only and misses some. This sample has around 2,000,000 clones, with about 93% found just once. The source material was naive CD8+ T cells from PBMCs. The receptors stem from a man aged 18 to 29 in good health. Some clones in this sample may be carry-over from other donors' samples. Each CDR3 is given with its conserved first and last residue. The D gene is left open where the match is weak. The size entry is marked missing in some rows and otherwise reads once, few, many or a size class.

j_call: TRBJ2-1
v_call: TRBV28
d_call: NA
clone_size: NA
cdr3_aa: CASRHTGTRNEQFF
cdr3_nt: TGTGCCAGCAGACACACCGGGACGCGGAATGAGCAGTTCTTC

j_call: TRBJ2-6
v_call: TRBV2
d_call: TRBD1
clone_size: once
cdr3_aa: CALLRETGFSGANVLTF
cdr3_nt: TGTGCCTTACTAAGGGAGACAGGGTTCTCTGGGGCCAACGTCCTGACTTTC

j_call: TRBJ2-1
v_call: TRBV14
d_call: TRBD1
clone_size: NA
cdr3_aa: CASSQTTRDRAYNEQFF
cdr3_nt: TGTGCCAGCAGCCAGACGACACGGGACAGGGCCTACAATGAGCAGTTCTTC

j_call: TRBJ2-3
v_call: TRBV13
d_call: NA
clone_size: NA
cdr3_aa: CASSLRSNTDTQYF
cdr3_nt: TGTGCCAGCAGCTTACGGAGTAATACAGATACGCAGTATTTT

j_call: TRBJ2-4
v_call: TRBV27
d_call: NA
clone_size: NA
cdr3_aa: CASSLGLFAKNIQYF
cdr3_nt: TGTGCCAGCAGTTTGGGTTTATTTGCCAAAAACATTCAGTACTTC

j_call: TRBJ2-1
v_call: TRBV27
d_call: NA
clone_size: NA
cdr3_aa: CASSLDLYNEQFF
cdr3_nt: TGTGCCAGCAGTTTAGATCTTTACAATGAGCAGTTCTTC

j_call: TRBJ2-7
v_call: TRBV5-1
d_call: TRBD1
clone_size: once
cdr3_aa: CASSGGQVLVNYEQYF
cdr3_nt: TGCGCCAGCAGCGGAGGACAGGTGCTTGTTAACTACGAGCAGTACTTC

j_call: TRBJ1-2
v_call: TRBV10-2
d_call: TRBD1
clone_size: NA
cdr3_aa: CASSEKVMQGAFGYTF
cdr3_nt: TGCGCCAGCAGTGAGAAAGTCATGCAGGGGGCGTTTGGCTACACCTTC

j_call: TRBJ2-7
v_call: TRBV27
d_call: NA
clone_size: NA
cdr3_aa: CASSLRGANEQYF
cdr3_nt: TGTGCCAGCAGTTTAAGGGGGGCGAACGAGCAGTACTTC

j_call: TRBJ1-1
v_call: TRBV7-9
d_call: NA
clone_size: NA
cdr3_aa: CASSSVGTEAFF
cdr3_nt: TGTGCCAGCAGCTCGGTTGGGACTGAAGCTTTCTTT

j_call: TRBJ2-1
v_call: TRBV28
d_call: NA
clone_size: NA
cdr3_aa: CASSSGFSYNEQFF
cdr3_nt: TGTGCCAGCAGTTCGGGGTTTTCCTACAATGAGCAGTTCTTC

j_call: TRBJ1-2
v_call: TRBV11-2
d_call: TRBD1
clone_size: NA
cdr3_aa: CASSEGQGDYGYTF
cdr3_nt: TGTGCCAGCAGCGAGGGACAGGGGGACTATGGCTACACCTTC

j_call: TRBJ2-1
v_call: TRBV10-3
d_call: NA
clone_size: NA
cdr3_aa: CAMYHCHPGLAGGWQFF
cdr3_nt: NA

j_call: TRBJ2-1
v_call: TRBV27
d_call: NA
clone_size: NA
cdr3_aa: CASSPPSSSKGQFF
cdr3_nt: TGTGCCAGCAGTCCCCCCTCCTCTTCTAAGGGGCAGTTCTTC

j_call: TRBJ1-2
v_call: TRBV6-5
d_call: TRBD1
clone_size: NA
cdr3_aa: CASRKTGGHYGYTF
cdr3_nt: TGTGCCAGCAGGAAGACAGGGGGTCACTATGGCTACACCTTC

j_call: TRBJ1-1
v_call: TRBV27
d_call: NA
clone_size: NA
cdr3_aa: CASSWGTQNTEAFF
cdr3_nt: TGTGCCAGCAGTTGGGGCACCCAGAACACTGAAGCTTTCTTT

j_call: TRBJ2-1
v_call: TRBV27
d_call: NA
clone_size: NA
cdr3_aa: CASKDSSYNEQFF
cdr3_nt: TGTGCCAGCAAGGATAGCTCCTACAATGAGCAGTTCTTC

j_call: TRBJ1-1
v_call: TRBV7-9
d_call: NA
clone_size: NA
cdr3_aa: CASSLALGQINTEAFF
cdr3_nt: TGTGCCAGCAGCTTAGCGCTAGGACAGATAAACACTGAAGCTTTCTTT

j_call: TRBJ2-2
v_call: TRBV28
d_call: TRBD1
clone_size: NA
cdr3_aa: CASSLTRTGARELFF
cdr3_nt: TGTGCCAGCAGCCTCACCCGGACAGGCGCTAGGGAGCTGTTTTTT

j_call: TRBJ2-3
v_call: TRBV4-3
d_call: TRBD2
clone_size: NA
cdr3_aa: CASSQDWLAGEADTQYF
cdr3_nt: TGCGCCAGCAGCCAAGATTGGCTAGCGGGAGAAGCAGATACGCAGTATTTT

j_call: TRBJ2-5
v_call: TRBV5-6
d_call: TRBD1
clone_size: NA
cdr3_aa: CASSARTGQETQYF
cdr3_nt: TGTGCCAGCAGCGCCCGGACAGGCCAAGAGACCCAGTACTTC

j_call: TRBJ2-3
v_call: TRBV7-2
d_call: NA
clone_size: NA
cdr3_aa: CASSGGRGDTQYF
cdr3_nt: TGTGCCAGCAGCGGCGGTCGAGGGGATACGCAGTATTTT

j_call: TRBJ2-3
v_call: TRBV27
d_call: TRBD2
clone_size: NA
cdr3_aa: CASSYLAGVPSTDTQYF
cdr3_nt: TGTGCCAGCAGTTACCTAGCGGGAGTTCCCTCCACAGATACGCAGTATTTT

j_call: TRBJ1-3
v_call: TRBV9
d_call: NA
clone_size: NA
cdr3_aa: CASRDPHSGNTIYF
cdr3_nt: TGTGCCAGCAGGGACCCCCACTCTGGAAACACCATATATTTT

j_call: TRBJ2-1
v_call: TRBV7-9
d_call: TRBD2
clone_size: NA
cdr3_aa: CASSPTGYGLAVEQFF
cdr3_nt: TGTGCCAGCAGCCCTACAGGGTACGGACTAGCGGTTGAGCAGTTCTTC

j_call: TRBJ2-7
v_call: TRBV7-9
d_call: TRBD2
clone_size: once
cdr3_aa: CASSLPSLAGDEQYF
cdr3_nt: TGTGCCAGCAGCTTACCCTCACTAGCGGGAGACGAGCAGTACTTC

j_call: TRBJ1-2
v_call: TRBV7-9
d_call: NA
clone_size: few
cdr3_aa: CASSLGDGYTF
cdr3_nt: TGTGCCAGCAGCTTAGGAGATGGCTACACCTTC

j_call: TRBJ2-7
v_call: TRBV15
d_call: NA
clone_size: NA
cdr3_aa: CATSRDLVWLAEGGYEQYF
cdr3_nt: TGTGCCACCAGCAGAGACCTTGTATGGCTAGCGGAGGGGGGTTACGAGCAGTACTTC

j_call: TRBJ2-3
v_call: TRBV11-2
d_call: TRBD2
clone_size: NA
cdr3_aa: CASSPGLGHRDTQYF
cdr3_nt: TGTGCCAGCAGCCCCGGACTAGGTCACCGAGATACGCAGTATTTT

j_call: TRBJ1-1
v_call: TRBV28
d_call: NA
clone_size: few
cdr3_aa: CASRHNMNTEAFF
cdr3_nt: TGTGCCAGCCGTCACAACATGAACACTGAAGCTTTCTTT

j_call: TRBJ2-2
v_call: TRBV9
d_call: NA
clone_size: NA
cdr3_aa: CASSPGPGTGELFF
cdr3_nt: TGTGCCAGCAGCCCCGGACCAGGGACCGGGGAGCTGTTTTTT

j_call: TRBJ1-2
v_call: TRBV7-6
d_call: TRBD1
clone_size: NA
cdr3_aa: CASSNRQGKEGYGYTF
cdr3_nt: TGTGCCAGCAGCAATCGACAGGGCAAGGAGGGCTATGGCTACACCTTC

j_call: TRBJ2-1
v_call: TRBV2
d_call: NA
clone_size: NA
cdr3_aa: CASYPRTLDNEQFF
cdr3_nt: TGTGCCAGCTATCCTCGGACGCTAGACAATGAGCAGTTCTTC

j_call: TRBJ1-1
v_call: TRBV19
d_call: NA
clone_size: NA
cdr3_aa: CASSIDRTDWNTEAFF
cdr3_nt: TGTGCCAGTAGTATAGACCGGACAGACTGGAACACTGAAGCTTTCTTT

j_call: TRBJ2-1
v_call: TRBV4-1
d_call: TRBD1
clone_size: NA
cdr3_aa: CASSQTGGPYNEQFF
cdr3_nt: TGCGCCAGCAGCCAGACAGGGGGACCCTACAATGAGCAGTTCTTC

j_call: TRBJ2-7
v_call: TRBV11-2
d_call: TRBD2
clone_size: NA
cdr3_aa: CASSLFGTSGSGLYEQYF
cdr3_nt: TGTGCCAGCAGCCTTTTTGGGACTAGCGGGTCAGGGCTCTACGAGCAGTACTTC

j_call: TRBJ2-7
v_call: TRBV7-2
d_call: NA
clone_size: NA
cdr3_aa: CASSQMMGSSYEQYF
cdr3_nt: TGTGCCAGCAGCCAGATGATGGGATCCTCCTACGAGCAGTACTTC